What follows are 3 T cell receptor beta chains derived from one specimen sequenced in a study of blood T cells in healthy people across ages. It was with a sample-barcoded 5' primer and a J-beta primer mix that a second PCR of roughly 6 to 11 cycles was run. Via MiXCR, TCRdb re-called the 5' RACE reads, giving one row per CDR3 protein. The table has around 670,000 distinct CDR3 sequences, roughly 30% seen once. Sequenced material: blood. The receptor source for this set is a woman aged 80 or older in good health.

This clonotype was recorded a few times. CDR3 coding DNA: TGTGCCAGCAGCTACGATACGACAGGGGTCCAGTTCTTC. Protein sequence: CASSYDTTGVQFF. The chain recombines TRBV5-6 with TRBJ2-1; 8 bases align to TRBD1. Trimming cost V 3 bases and J 13 bases; bases outside gene matches: 9. There are 13 residues in the CDR3. Germline CDR1 and CDR2: SGHDT and YYEEEE.

This clonotype occurred many times. The chain combines TRBV5-1 with TRBJ1-2; D might be TRBD1 (6 bases). The germline V gene has CDR1 SGHRS and CDR2 YFSETQ. The length of the CDR3 is 15 residues. Trimming removed 0 bases at V and 8 bases at J, with 17 bases between. DNA for the CDR3: TGCGCCAGCAGCTTGGCATCAGGGGAGGCGCGGGGCTACACCTTC. Its translation: CASSLASGEARGYTF.

At least ten counts were recorded for this clonotype. The chain couples TRBV20-1 to TRBJ2-3; TRBD1 or TRBD2 may be the D gene (6 bases each). The germline V gene encodes CDR1 DFQATT and CDR2 SNEGSKA (reference sequence). V was trimmed by 6 bases and J by 2 bases, leaving 12 bases between them. CDR3 length equals 13 residues. The CDR3 nucleotides read TGCAGTGCCTCTCCGGGGGCCACAGATACGCAGTATTTT. As protein: CSASPGATDTQYF.